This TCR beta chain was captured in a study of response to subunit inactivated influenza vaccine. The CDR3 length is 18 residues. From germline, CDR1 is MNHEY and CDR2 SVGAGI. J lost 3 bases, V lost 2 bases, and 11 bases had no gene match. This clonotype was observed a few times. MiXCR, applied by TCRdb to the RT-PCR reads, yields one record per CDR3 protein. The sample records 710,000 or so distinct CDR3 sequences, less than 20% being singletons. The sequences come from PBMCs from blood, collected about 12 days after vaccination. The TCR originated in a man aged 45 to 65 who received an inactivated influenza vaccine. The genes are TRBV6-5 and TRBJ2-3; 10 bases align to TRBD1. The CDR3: CASSYVSRPGQGTDTQYF. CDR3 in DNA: TGTGCCAGCAGTTACGTCTCCCGGCCGGGACAGGGGACAGATACGCAGTATTTT.